Only a few counts were recorded for the clone carrying this T cell receptor beta chain. Treatment in this sample: oral pan-JAK inhibitor, 5-10 mg twice daily. V was trimmed by 1 base and J by 6 bases, leaving 7 bases between them. The CDR3 extends over 13 amino acids. From germline, CDR1 is SGHAT and CDR2 FQNNGV. The sample is drawn from a study of CD8+ T cells in alopecia areata. As the sequencing template, cDNA was produced by extracting RNA and reverse transcribing it. Profiling relied on immunoSEQ multiplex PCR, and the TCRdb table lists in-frame clones only, not all of them. The sample carries 95,000 to 100,000 clones, 60% recorded once.

Sequencing was performed on CD8+ T cells sorted from blood, taken at approximately week 60, from a patient treated with tofacitinib. The TCR originated in a human donor with alopecia areata. This chain uses TRBV11-2 with TRBJ2-1; D gene unclear. CDR3 sequence (DNA): TGTGCCAGCAGCTTAGGATCGGGCAATGAGCAGTTCTTC. Translating it yields CASSLGSGNEQFF. The entire variable domain, with the rest obtained from reference TRBV11-2 and TRBJ2-1, is as follows: EAGVAQSPRYKIIEKRQSVAFWCNPISGHATLYWYQQILGQGPKLLIQFQNNGVVDDSQLPKDRFSAERLKGVDSTLKIQPAKLEDSAVYLCASSLGSGNEQFFGPGTRLTVL.